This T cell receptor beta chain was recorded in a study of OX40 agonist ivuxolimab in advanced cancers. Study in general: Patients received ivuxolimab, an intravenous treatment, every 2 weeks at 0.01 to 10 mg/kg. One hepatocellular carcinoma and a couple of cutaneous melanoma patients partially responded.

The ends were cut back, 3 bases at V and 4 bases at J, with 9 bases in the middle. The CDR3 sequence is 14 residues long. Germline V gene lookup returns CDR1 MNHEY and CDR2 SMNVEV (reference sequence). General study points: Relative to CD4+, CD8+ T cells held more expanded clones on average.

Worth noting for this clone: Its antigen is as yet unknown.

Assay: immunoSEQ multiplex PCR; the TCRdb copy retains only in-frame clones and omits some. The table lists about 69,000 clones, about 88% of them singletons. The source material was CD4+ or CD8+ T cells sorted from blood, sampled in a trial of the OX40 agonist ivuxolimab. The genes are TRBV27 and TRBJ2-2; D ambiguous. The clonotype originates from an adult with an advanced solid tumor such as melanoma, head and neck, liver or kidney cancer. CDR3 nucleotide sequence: TGTGCCAGCAGTTTTAAACCGGGCACCGGGGAGCTGTTTTTT. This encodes CASSFKPGTGELFF.